The clone carrying this T cell receptor beta chain has at least ten counts. The CDR3 sequence is 16 residues long. V trimming: 5 bases; J trimming: 3 bases; junction bases outside the gene matches: 7. The germline V gene encodes CDR1 SGHVS and CDR2 FQNEAQ. Attachment of unique molecular identifiers to individual cDNA molecules was performed. TCRdb independently ran MiXCR on the 5' RACE reads; one entry per CDR3 protein. Of around 45,000 distinct CDR3 sequences in the sample, approximately 4% were seen once. The sample is drawn from a study of early T cells in non-severe SARS-CoV-2 infection. For the study at large: Sequencing of bulk RNA from unsorted whole blood was done, without chain pairing.

Sequenced sample: whole blood. This TCR was sampled from an adult who was a healthcare worker with PCR-confirmed SARS-CoV-2 infection or an uninfected control (not recorded which). The chain is built from TRBV7-8 and TRBJ2-7; 13 bases fit TRBD2. CDR3 nucleotides: TGTGCCAGCAGCCCACGGACTAGCGGGAGTTTCTACGAGCAGTACTTC. It is translated as CASSPRTSGSFYEQYF.